Listed below are T cell receptor beta chains from one sample, sequenced in a study of blood T cell repertoires in COVID-19. The protocol was immunoSEQ multiplex PCR, while the TCRdb copy is restricted to in-frame clones and leaves out a portion. The sample comprises about 130,000 clones, around 87% of which are singletons, and around 16% rests with the top ten. The sequencing sample was made of peripheral blood. All receptors come from a woman between 45 and 65 years old who had recovered from COVID-19. The CDR3 runs from the conserved cysteine through the conserved F or W. D genes are given only for firm matches. Clone size appears in some rows only: once, few, many, or a class for an expanded clone.

D gene,V gene,clone size,J gene,CDR3 DNA,CDR3 protein
NA,TRBV28,once,TRBJ1-1,TGTGCCAGCAGTTTCTGGGGGCGCGGCACTGAAGCTTTCTTT,CASSFWGRGTEAFF
NA,TRBV9,NA,TRBJ1-2,TGTGCCAGCAGCGCCCCAAGACAGGATGGCTACACCTTC,CASSAPRQDGYTF
TRBD1,TRBV2,NA,TRBJ1-4,TGTGCCAGCAGAAGACAGGGGATCACTAATGAAAAACTGTTTTTT,CASRRQGITNEKLFF
NA,TRBV19,NA,TRBJ1-2,TGTGCCAGTAGTAATCAGCGTAACTATGGCTACACCTTC,CASSNQRNYGYTF
TRBD2,TRBV5-4,NA,TRBJ2-3,TGTGCCAGCAGCTCCGTCGGGGGGATAAGCACAGATACGCAGTATTTT,CASSSVGGISTDTQYF
NA,TRBV3-1/TRBV3-2,once,TRBJ1-6,TGTGCCAGCAGCCAAGATCTCAGGAATTCACCCCTCCACTTT,CASSQDLRNSPLHF
NA,TRBV5-5,NA,TRBJ2-1,TGTGCCAGCAGCTTAATTGGGACAAGCTCCTACAATGAGCAGTTCTTC,CASSLIGTSSYNEQFF
TRBD1,TRBV7-2,NA,TRBJ1-5,TGTGCCAGCAGCTTTGACAGGGTTGGTCAGCCCCAGCATTTT,CASSFDRVGQPQHF
NA,TRBV3-1/TRBV3-2,NA,TRBJ1-3,TGTGCCAGCAGCAGGTGGGAGGAGTCTGGAAACACCATATATTTT,CASSRWEESGNTIYF
TRBD1,TRBV10-3,NA,TRBJ1-1,TGTGCCATTGACAGGGGAGGCCTGGGCACTGAAGCTTTCTTT,CAIDRGGLGTEAFF
NA,TRBV19,NA,TRBJ1-2,TGTGCCAGTAGTATCGGGGGGGCTATTGGCTACACCTTC,CASSIGGAIGYTF
NA,TRBV6-2/TRBV6-3,few,TRBJ2-5,TGTGCCAGCAGCCCCAGGAGGGAGACCCAGTACTTC,CASSPRRETQYF
TRBD1,TRBV6-6,NA,TRBJ1-6,TGTGCCAGCAGTTCCCCAGGGACAGGGGATTCACCCCTCCACTTT,CASSSPGTGDSPLHF
TRBD1,TRBV5-4,NA,TRBJ2-2,TGTGCCAGCAGCTTGGGCCCAGGGGGAACCGGGGAGCTGTTTTTT,CASSLGPGGTGELFF
NA,TRBV12-5,once,TRBJ1-1,TGTGCTAGTGGTTTGAAGCTGAACACTGAAGCTTTCTTT,CASGLKLNTEAFF
NA,TRBV7-2,NA,TRBJ1-4,TGTGCCAGCAGCTTCGACAGGAGTGAAAAACTGTTTTTT,CASSFDRSEKLFF
NA,TRBV21-1,NA,TRBJ1-4,TGTGCCAGCAGCAACCACCTATTTTTTCCCCATGAAAAACTGTTTTTT,CASSNHLFFPHEKLFF
TRBD1,TRBV7-9,NA,TRBJ2-3,TGTGCCAGCAGCTTAGCGCTGGCAGGGGGCGGAGATACGCAGTATTTT,CASSLALAGGGDTQYF
NA,TRBV1,NA,TRBJ2-1,TGCACCAGCAGCCAGTCCGAGAGGAGCTCCTACAATGAGCAGTTCTTC,CTSSQSERSSYNEQFF
NA,TRBV12-5,NA,TRBJ1-6,TGTGCTAGTGGTTTGGACAGAAACAATTCACCCCTCCACTTT,CASGLDRNNSPLHF
NA,TRBV28,NA,TRBJ1-4,TGTGCCAGCAGGGGGGGGGCCGGTGCAACTAATGAAAAACTGTTTTTT,CASRGGAGATNEKLFF
TRBD2,TRBV10-1,once,TRBJ2-3,TGCGCCGGAGCTGCAGAACTAGCGGAGGCGGGGCAGAGGGATACGCAGTATTTT,CAGAAELAEAGQRDTQYF
NA,TRBV15,once,TRBJ1-1,TGTGCCACCAGCATCAGGGGGAACACTGAAGCTTTCTTT,CATSIRGNTEAFF
TRBD1,TRBV9,NA,TRBJ1-2,TGTGCCAGCAGCTATTCTGACAGGGCGGAAGGCTACACCTTC,CASSYSDRAEGYTF
NA,TRBV9,NA,TRBJ1-3,TGTGCCAGCAGCGTAGGGCCCTCTAGCTCTGGAAACACCATATATTTT,CASSVGPSSSGNTIYF
TRBD2,TRBV7-2,NA,TRBJ2-4,TGTGCCAGCAGCTTGGGGACTAGCGGGGATGACATTCAGTACTTC,CASSLGTSGDDIQYF
NA,TRBV7-3,NA,TRBJ2-3,TGTGCCAGCAGCTTATTTCCGGGGAGCAGCACAGATACGCAGTATTTT,CASSLFPGSSTDTQYF
NA,TRBV27,medium-sized,TRBJ1-3,TGTGCCAGCAGGTCGACGGGGATTGGAAACACCATATATTTT,CASRSTGIGNTIYF
NA,TRBV30,NA,TRBJ1-1,TGTGCCTGGAGACGGGGTCCCACTGAAGCTTTCTTT,CAWRRGPTEAFF
NA,TRBV11-2,NA,TRBJ2-2,TGTGCCAGCAGCTTTGGACACACCACCGGGGAGCTGTTTTTT,CASSFGHTTGELFF
NA,TRBV7-2,NA,TRBJ2-1,TGTGCCAGCAGCTTATTTAGGGGCAATGAGCAGTTCTTC,CASSLFRGNEQFF
NA,TRBV28,NA,TRBJ1-2,TGTGCCAGCAACCCCCCGGGAATGAACTATGGCTACACCTTC,CASNPPGMNYGYTF
TRBD2,TRBV4-2,once,TRBJ2-7,TGTGCCAGCAGCCAAGATTGGCTAGCGGGGCCCTACGAGCAGTACTTC,CASSQDWLAGPYEQYF
TRBD1,TRBV19,few,TRBJ1-1,TGTGCCAGTAGTGCCTTACAGGGGCACAACACTGAAGCTTTCTTT,CASSALQGHNTEAFF
NA,TRBV12-3/TRBV12-4,NA,TRBJ2-3,TGTGCCAGCAGTTTGGTCTACACAGATACGCAGTATTTT,CASSLVYTDTQYF
NA,TRBV6-2/TRBV6-3,NA,TRBJ2-7,TGTGCCAGCAGTCCAACGGCACAGAAAGAGTACTTC,CASSPTAQKEYF
NA,TRBV3-1/TRBV3-2,NA,TRBJ1-6,TGTGCCAGCAGCCGCGGGGGAAATTCACCCCTCCACTTT,CASSRGGNSPLHF
TRBD1,TRBV5-1,NA,TRBJ1-2,TGCGCCAGCAGCTGGGGACAGACTTACTATGGCTACACCTTC,CASSWGQTYYGYTF
NA,TRBV7-6,NA,TRBJ2-3,TGTGCCAGCAGCTTAAAAGTTATTCGGTTCACAGATACGCAGTATTTT,CASSLKVIRFTDTQYF
NA,TRBV5-1,NA,TRBJ1-2,TGCGCCAGCAGCTTGGAAGGATCGGGTGGCTACACCTTC,CASSLEGSGGYTF
NA,TRBV5-1,NA,TRBJ2-3,TGCGCCAGTAGACTATCCGCAGATACGCAGTATTTT,CASRLSADTQYF
TRBD2,TRBV5-6,NA,TRBJ2-1,TGTGCCAGCAGCGAGACTAGCCCACGGGTCAATGAGCAGTTCTTC,CASSETSPRVNEQFF
NA,TRBV7-9,NA,TRBJ2-3,TGTGCCAGCAGCTTAACCGGGAATACAGATACGCAGTATTTT,CASSLTGNTDTQYF
NA,TRBV15,NA,TRBJ1-1,TGTGCCACCAGCAGAGACCCCCAGGGTTCTGAAGCTTTCTTT,CATSRDPQGSEAFF
TRBD2,TRBV19,NA,TRBJ2-7,TGTGCCAGTAGTACTCTAGCGGGAGTGACATACGAGCAGTACTTC,CASSTLAGVTYEQYF
NA,TRBV5-5,NA,TRBJ1-1,TGTGCCAGCAGCCCCCGTGCGATGAACACTGAAGCTTTCTTT,CASSPRAMNTEAFF
NA,TRBV28,NA,TRBJ1-5,TGTGCCAGCCGTGGAGGGCAGGGCGGTCAGCCCCAGCATTTT,CASRGGQGGQPQHF
NA,TRBV24-1,NA,TRBJ2-3,TGTGCCACCAGTGACAGGGCTAGCACAGATACGCAGTATTTT,CATSDRASTDTQYF
TRBD1,TRBV5-1,NA,TRBJ1-6,TGCGCCAGCAGCCGCGACAGGGGGCTTTCACCCCTCCACTTT,CASSRDRGLSPLHF
TRBD1,TRBV3-1/TRBV3-2,NA,TRBJ1-3,TGTGCCAGCAGCCAGACAGGGTCTGGAAACACCATATATTTT,CASSQTGSGNTIYF
TRBD1,TRBV30,once,TRBJ2-5,TGTGCCTTGGACAGGGTGGGGGAGACCCAGTACTTC,CALDRVGETQYF
NA,TRBV7-9,NA,TRBJ1-5,TGTGCCAGCAGCCACGACAGTAGCAATCAGCCCCAGCATTTT,CASSHDSSNQPQHF
TRBD1,TRBV19,NA,TRBJ1-5,TGTGCCAGTAGTTCCGCCCCCGGGGACAGACCATATCAGCCCCAGCATTTT,CASSSAPGDRPYQPQHF
NA,TRBV29-1,once,TRBJ1-5,TGCAGCGCTGTAGTCAGGGGTGACCAGCCCCAGCATTTT,CSAVVRGDQPQHF